The table lists the clone carrying this TCR beta chain with a few counts. This entry belongs to a study of shared clonotypes between healthy human individuals. Sequencing was performed with immunoSEQ multiplex PCR; in TCRdb, only in-frame clones are kept and a portion is missing. The sample lists about 1.1 million clones; around three quarters were seen once. The source is a man between 18 and 35 years old in good health. Some clones in this sample may be carry-over from other donors' samples. Sequencing was performed on memory CD4+ T cells from PBMCs. Regarding subset: CD45RA-negative fraction.

CDR3 coding DNA: TGTGCCAGTAGTACGAAAGGCGGCCTGGGACAGGGGGCGTCGGGGGAGCTGTTTTTT. This sequence encodes CASSTKGGLGQGASGELFF. J is TRBJ2-2 and V is TRBV19, with 12 bases lining up with TRBD1. V was clipped by 4 bases and J by 8 bases; unmatched bases: 17. CDR3 length: 19 residues. Germline loops: CDR1 LNHDA, CDR2 SQIVND (reference sequence).